This T cell receptor (beta chain) was sequenced for a study of shared clonotypes between healthy human individuals. Concerning this clone: As yet, its antigen is unknown.

Every one of the donors was a Caucasian adult that lived in Nashville, Tennessee. Germline lookup yields CDR1 SGHTA and CDR2 FQGNSA. V lost 1 base and J lost 4, with 8 bases in between. This CDR3 comprises 14 residues. Study results and limitations: Few donors limited the genetic and exposure-history diversity represented.

Here immunoSEQ multiplex PCR was the method, and the copy in TCRdb shows in-frame clones only, minus some. Among approximately 1,500,000 clones listed, roughly 97% were seen once. The V and J genes are TRBV7-2 and TRBJ1-3; D not certain. This TCR derives from a young man in good health. The sequenced sample was naive CD4+ T cells sorted from blood. Subset given: CD45RA+ positively selected. The CDR3 DNA follows: TGTGCCAGCAGCTTAGTGGTAGGGGGAAACACCATATATTTT. Translated, it gives CASSLVVGGNTIYF. The variable domain in full, completed from reference TRBV7-2 and TRBJ1-3, reads GAGVSQSPSNKVTEKGKDVELRCDPISGHTALYWYRQSLGQGLEFLIYFQGNSAPDKSGLPSDRFSAERTGGSVSTLTIQRTQQEDSAVYLCASSLVVGGNTIYFGEGSWLTVV.